The rows below give T cell receptor beta chains drawn from one sample of a study of regulatory T cells in long-lasting Graves disease. TCRdb called the multiplex PCR reads again in MiXCR, with one record for every CDR3 protein. The repertoire holds 250,000 to 400,000 distinct CDR3 sequences, with 18% as singletons. The sequenced sample was peripheral blood mononuclear cells (PBMCs), obtained at new diagnosis, from a patient treated with antithyroid drugs. Every receptor here comes from a female donor with Graves disease. CDR3s include the opening cysteine and the closing phenylalanine or tryptophan. The order of the fields is D gene, V gene, clone size, J gene, CDR3 DNA, CDR3 protein. The D gene is left open where the match is weak. Clone size is stated in some rows and not others, as once, few, many or a class when expanded.

NA	TRBV12-3/TRBV12-4	many	TRBJ2-2	TGTGCCAGCAGTCCCAGGGAACAACCGGGGCACGGGGAGCTGTTTTTT	CASSPREQPGHGELFF
NA	TRBV30	many	TRBJ2-2	TGTGCCTGGAGTCCGGGACTCAACACCGGGGAGCTGTTTTTT	CAWSPGLNTGELFF
TRBD2	TRBV20-1	many	TRBJ2-7	TGCAGTGCTAGAGATCCGGGAGGGGACGAGCAGTACTTC	CSARDPGGDEQYF
TRBD2	TRBV3-1	few	TRBJ2-2	TGTGCCAGCAGCGGGACTAGCGGGAGAGTCGGGGAGCTGTTTTTT	CASSGTSGRVGELFF
TRBD2	TRBV7-2	NA	TRBJ2-5	TGTGCCAGCAGCTGGTGGGAGGGAAAAGAGACCCAGTACTTC	CASSWWEGKETQYF
NA	TRBV9	many	TRBJ2-7	TGTGCCAGCAGCGTAGGTAGCAGTCCCTACGAGCAGTACTTC	CASSVGSSPYEQYF
NA	TRBV7-6	few	TRBJ1-5	TGTGCCAGCACTTCCTCAGGACTTTTATATTGTCAGCCCCAGCATTTT	CASTSSGLLYCQPQHF
TRBD2	TRBV7-3	many	TRBJ2-3	TGTGCCAGCAGCTCCGGACTAGCGGGAGGGAGAGATACGCAGTATTTT	CASSSGLAGGRDTQYF
NA	TRBV2	many	TRBJ2-5	TGTGCCAGCAGGCGCGGTCTACAAGAGACCCAGTACTTC	CASRRGLQETQYF
NA	TRBV12-3/TRBV12-4	many	TRBJ1-5	TGTGCCAGCAGACACGGGGGTTTTAAGAAGCCCCAGCATTTT	CASRHGGFKKPQHF
TRBD2	TRBV7-9	many	TRBJ2-1	TGTGCCAGCAGGCTAGCGGGGGATGAGCAGTTCTTC	CASRLAGDEQFF
NA	TRBV7-9	many	TRBJ2-1	TGTGCCAGCAGCTTAACATACGATGAGCAGTTCTTC	CASSLTYDEQFF
NA	TRBV12-3/TRBV12-4	NA	TRBJ1-3	TGTGCCAGCAGTTTCGCGTCACCCGGAAACACCATATATTTT	CASSFASPGNTIYF
TRBD1	TRBV19	many	TRBJ1-1	TGTGCCAGTAGTATAGTTTTTGGGCAGGGGGCTGAAGCTTTCTTT	CASSIVFGQGAEAFF
TRBD2	TRBV3-1	few	TRBJ2-1	TGTGCCAGCAGCCAAGTGTCCAGCCGCGGGAGGCAGTACAATGAGCAGTTCTTC	CASSQVSSRGRQYNEQFF
TRBD1	TRBV2	many	TRBJ1-1	TGTGCCAGCAGTGAGAGGGACAGGGGGCTAGCTTTCTTT	CASSERDRGLAFF
TRBD1	TRBV19	few	TRBJ1-6	TGTGCCAGTACGGGGACAGGGGGATCACCCCTCCACTTT	CASTGTGGSPLHF
NA	TRBV6-1	many	TRBJ2-5	TGTGCCAGCAGTCTCCGAAGACCAGCGGAAGAGACCCAGTACTTC	CASSLRRPAEETQYF
NA	TRBV28	many	TRBJ2-7	TGTGCCAGCAGGCCCCGCCGTGGGCGGTTCTACGAGCAGTACTTC	CASRPRRGRFYEQYF
NA	TRBV19	few	TRBJ1-1	TGTGCCAGTAGTATCCCGGGGACATACGAGAACACTGAAGCTTTCTTT	CASSIPGTYENTEAFF
TRBD2	TRBV30	few	TRBJ2-7	TGTGCCTGGAGTGCCCGACTAGCGACCTACGAGCAGTACTTC	CAWSARLATYEQYF
NA	TRBV2	NA	TRBJ1-5	TGTGCCAGCAGCAAGACCGCCTTAATCGAGCCCCAGCATTTT	CASSKTALIEPQHF